These 31 T cell receptor beta chains were all obtained from the same sample, sequenced in a study of blood T cell repertoires in COVID-19. Using immunoSEQ multiplex PCR, the repertoire was profiled, and TCRdb retains in-frame clones only, with some absent. The sample records approximately 210,000 clones, 89% being singletons. Input material: peripheral blood. These receptors all stem from a woman aged 40 to 55 with acute or convalescent COVID-19.

The rearrangement joins TRBV7-8 to TRBJ2-4, with a possible D match to TRBD1 (6 bases). This CDR3 is built from 13 residues. Germline CDR1 and CDR2: SGHVS and FQNEAQ. Trimming pared 4 bases from V and 6 bases from J, leaving 10 bases between. The CDR3 protein is CASSSRGGNIQYF. CDR3 coding DNA: TGTGCCAGCAGCTCCAGGGGTGGAAACATTCAGTACTTC.

The chain couples TRBV2 to TRBJ1-4, with 9 bases fitting TRBD1. CDR3 length: 14 amino acids. J lost 5 bases, V lost 4 bases, and 2 bases had no gene match. In germline, CDR1 is SNHLY, CDR2 FYNNEI. DNA for the CDR3: TGTGCCAGCAGTGGACAGGGGGAAAATGAAAAACTGTTTTTT. It specifies CASSGQGENEKLFF. Combining the CDR3 with reference TRBV2 and TRBJ1-4 gives the whole variable domain EPEVTQTPSHQVTQMGQEVILRCVPISNHLYFYWYRQILGQKVEFLVSFYNNEISEKSEIFDDQFSVERPDGSNFTLKIRSTKLEDSAMYFCASSGQGENEKLFFGSGTQLSVL.

CDR3: CASSVESGINSPLHF. CDR3 bases: TGTGCCAGCAGCGTAGAGTCAGGGATAAATTCACCCCTCCACTTT. The V gene is TRBV9, the J gene TRBJ1-6; D is possibly TRBD1 (5 bases). V gave up 0 bases and J gave up 7 bases, with 11 bases separating them. The CDR3 runs to 15 residues. Germline loops: CDR1 SGDLS, CDR2 YYNGEE.

The genes are TRBV2 and TRBJ2-3; TRBD2 agrees at 7 bases. The CDR3 covers 13 residues. CDR1 is SNHLY and CDR2 is FYNNEI in the germline V gene. The trim removed 8 bases at V and 7 bases at J, leaving 9 bases unmatched. CDR3 sequence reads: CASRGDGWYTQYF. The CDR3 DNA is TGTGCCAGCCGGGGGGACGGGTGGTATACGCAGTATTTT. Complete variable domain (other parts from reference TRBV2 and TRBJ2-3): EPEVTQTPSHQVTQMGQEVILRCVPISNHLYFYWYRQILGQKVEFLVSFYNNEISEKSEIFDDQFSVERPDGSNFTLKIRSTKLEDSAMYFCASRGDGWYTQYFGPGTRLTVL.

This clone came up once. V usage is TRBV21-1 and J usage is TRBJ2-7; TRBD2 is the table's D call, not checked against the DNA. TRBV21-1 is noted as a pseudogene. This CDR3 is 15 amino acids long. CDR3 DNA sequence: TGTGCCAGCAGCAAAGAGCGGGGCCTGGGCTACGAGCAGTACGTC. Residues: CASSKERGLGYEQYV.

The gene calls are TRBV27 and TRBJ1-1; 8 bases fit TRBD1. This CDR3 contains 13 residues. The V segment lost 3 bases and the J segment 10 bases; nucleotides outside the gene matches: 7. The germline CDR1 and CDR2 sequences are MNHEY and SMNVEV (reference sequence). CDR3 sequence: CASSFSRQGRAFF. In nucleotides, the CDR3 is TGTGCCAGCAGTTTCTCCCGACAGGGGAGAGCTTTCTTT.

V usage is TRBV4-1 and J usage is TRBJ1-3; D is uncertain. The CDR3 consists of 15 residues. With 0 bases removed from V and 0 bases from J, the gap between germline ends came to 6 bases. Germline CDR1 MGHRA, CDR2 YSYEKL. The CDR3 loop reads CASSQDRRSGNTIYF. Here the CDR3 DNA reads TGCGCCAGCAGCCAAGACAGGCGCTCTGGAAACACCATATATTTT.

The rearrangement uses TRBV6-6 and TRBJ1-1, with 7 bases fitting TRBD1. CDR3 size: 15 residues. V shed 2 bases and J 0 bases; nucleotides not matched to a gene: 3. Germline V gene lookup returns CDR1 MNHNY and CDR2 SVGAGI (reference sequence). The CDR3 DNA sequence: TGTGCCAGCAGTTACCCGGGACAGATGAACACTGAAGCTTTCTTT. Translating gives CASSYPGQMNTEAFF.

The chain is built from TRBV9 and TRBJ1-2; maybe TRBD1 (5 bases). Germline V gene sequence: CDR1 SGDLS, CDR2 YYNGEE. The CDR3 loop spans 12 amino acids. The V end lost 3 bases, the J end lost 4 bases, and 7 bases lay between the germline ends. The CDR3 nucleotides read TGTGCCAGCAGCGGAGACAGCTATGGCTACACCTTC. As protein: CASSGDSYGYTF.

The chain employs TRBV11-2 and TRBJ1-2; a possible D gene is TRBD1 (6 bases). V lost 1 base, J lost 1 base, and 10 bases lay in between. CDR3 size: 15 residues. The germline V gene has CDR1 SGHAT and CDR2 FQNNGV. The CDR3 spells CASSLGVGHNYGYTF. As DNA, the CDR3 is TGTGCCAGCAGCTTAGGAGTGGGACATAACTATGGCTACACCTTC.

The chain employs TRBV2 and TRBJ1-5; 9 nucleotides match TRBD1. Trimming at V came to 5 bases and at J to 13 bases, leaving 3 bases not matched to a gene. Germline V gives CDR1 SNHLY, CDR2 FYNNEI. This CDR3 has 11 residues. The CDR3 region has the DNA TGTGCCAGCAGTCGGGACAGGGTTCAGCATTTT. It encodes CASSRDRVQHF.

The chain recombines TRBV12-1 with TRBJ1-1; TRBD1, the D gene given by the table, was not confirmed from the DNA. TRBV12-1 is a documented pseudogene. The CDR3 runs to 15 residues. The chain's CDR3 is CASIRTGGKNTEAFF. DNA for the CDR3: TGTGCCAGCATCCGGACAGGGGGCAAGAACACTGAAGCTTTCTTT.

This clone was recorded once. The V call is TRBV18, the J call TRBJ1-6; no reliable D call. The CDR3 is 14 residues long. CDR1 KGHSH and CDR2 LQKENI come from the germline V gene. V was shortened by 6 bases and J by 6 bases, with 12 bases between the two germline ends. Here the CDR3 reads CASSPEWFNSPLHF. The CDR3 nucleotides read TGTGCCAGCTCCCCCGAGTGGTTTAATTCACCCCTCCACTTT.

In nucleotides, the CDR3 is TGTGCCAGCAGTGCATCCCGGACAGATTATGGCTACACCTTC. As protein: CASSASRTDYGYTF. The chain employs TRBV6-2 or TRBV6-3 and TRBJ1-2; D might be TRBD1 (6 bases). The V and J ends lost 5 bases and 5 bases respectively, with 15 bases between them. This CDR3 is 14 amino acids long. Germline-derived CDR1 and CDR2 are MNHEY and SVGEGT.

This chain uses TRBV2 with TRBJ1-1, with 7 bases fitting TRBD1. V shed 7 bases, J shed 2 bases, and the junction held 4 bases outside the gene matches. Germline loops: CDR1 SNHLY, CDR2 FYNNEI. The CDR3 sequence is 13 residues long. The CDR3 region has the DNA TGTGCCAGCAAACGGGACAGTAACACTGAAGCTTTCTTT. Residues: CASKRDSNTEAFF.

This clone appeared a few times. The chain has TRBV20-1 and TRBJ1-1; TRBD1 matches 11 bases. J lost 7 bases, V lost 3 bases, and 10 bases had no gene match. This CDR3 contains 15 residues. Germline CDR1 DFQATT, CDR2 SNEGSKA (reference sequence). CDR3 in amino acids: CSASSAWTGGFEAFF. DNA of the CDR3: TGCAGTGCTAGTTCCGCTTGGACAGGGGGCTTTGAAGCTTTCTTT.

This clone occurred once. The chain employs TRBV9 and TRBJ1-5, with TRBD1 matching 9 bases. This CDR3 has 15 amino acids. The J segment lost 5 bases and the V segment lost 0 bases, leaving 3 bases of the junction unmatched. The germline V gene has CDR1 SGDLS and CDR2 YYNGEE. The CDR3 coding sequence is TGTGCCAGCAGCGTAGGGGGACAGGGCGATCAGCCCCAGCATTTT. This encodes CASSVGGQGDQPQHF. Using reference TRBV9 and TRBJ1-5 for the parts outside the CDR3, the full variable domain is DSGVTQTPKHLITATGQRVTLRCSPRSGDLSVYWYQQSLDQGLQFLIQYYNGEERAKGNILERFSAQQFPDLHSELNLSSLELGDSALYFCASSVGGQGDQPQHFGDGTRLSIL.

The chain has TRBV18 and TRBJ1-5; D gene ambiguous. Germline V gives CDR1 KGHSH, CDR2 LQKENI. Trimming removed 3 bases from V and 8 bases from J, with 11 bases in between. The CDR3 has 13 residues. The CDR3 loop reads CASSPAAAKPQHF. The CDR3 DNA sequence: TGTGCCAGCTCACCCGCTGCGGCCAAGCCCCAGCATTTT.

The V gene is TRBV4-1, the J gene TRBJ1-4; maybe TRBD1 (5 bases). Germline V gene sequence: CDR1 MGHRA, CDR2 YSYEKL. The CDR3 runs to 18 residues. V was pared by 0 bases and J by 0 bases, with 14 bases between. CDR3 nucleotides: TGCGCCAGCAGCCAAGATGTGGCAGGGAGGACAACTAATGAAAAACTGTTTTTT. Its translation: CASSQDVAGRTTNEKLFF.

V and J are TRBV6-2 or TRBV6-3 and TRBJ2-7; TRBD1 is a possible D gene (5 bases). The CDR3 sequence is 13 residues long. Per germline, CDR1 MNHEY and CDR2 SVGEGT. Trimming left V 4 bases short and J 5 bases short, with 12 bases between. The CDR3 region is CASSSHTRDEQYV. The CDR3 DNA is TGTGCCAGCAGTTCCCATACCAGGGACGAGCAGTACGTC.

The J gene is TRBJ1-2, the V gene TRBV2; 11 bases line up with TRBD1. Germline V gene sequence: CDR1 SNHLY, CDR2 FYNNEI. The CDR3 runs to 14 residues. The V and J ends lost 6 bases and 4 bases, in that order; junction bases with no gene match: 4. The CDR3 region has the DNA TGTGCCAGCAGGGGACAGGGGGTAGGCTATGGCTACACCTTC. It translates to CASRGQGVGYGYTF.

The rearrangement links TRBV5-1 to TRBJ2-5, with 10 positions matching TRBD2. Germline CDR1 and CDR2: SGHRS and YFSETQ. This CDR3 region has 17 residues. J was trimmed by 4 bases and V by 0 bases; bases with no gene match: 9. The CDR3 reads CASSLASLAGAGETQYF. CDR3 sequence (DNA): TGCGCCAGCAGCTTGGCCAGCCTAGCGGGGGCCGGAGAGACCCAGTACTTC.

The chain is built from TRBV12-5 and TRBJ2-3, with a tentative D call TRBD1 (6 bases). The V gene's germline CDR1 is LGHNT and CDR2 FRNRAP. Trimming cost V 0 bases and J 6 bases, with 16 bases left between them. The CDR3 is made up of 16 amino acids. The DNA of the CDR3 is TGTGCTAGTGGTTTGGTACTGAGACCCACAGGGGATACGCAGTATTTT. Translating it yields CASGLVLRPTGDTQYF.

This clone was picked up one time. This chain links TRBV24-1 with TRBJ2-1, with a tentative D call TRBD1 (6 bases). Germline lookup yields CDR1 KGHDR and CDR2 SFDVKD. The CDR3 consists of 15 residues. V was clipped by 3 bases and J by 5 bases, with 13 bases between them. The chain's CDR3 is CATSDRGIVHNEQFF. CDR3 in DNA: TGTGCCACCAGTGATAGGGGGATTGTCCACAATGAGCAGTTCTTC.

The chain combines TRBV14 with TRBJ2-1, with 9 bases fitting TRBD1. V dropped 6 bases and J dropped 5; count of bases not matched to a gene: 5. Germline V gives CDR1 SGHDN, CDR2 FVKESK. This CDR3 region has 14 residues. CDR3 DNA: TGTGCCAGCAGACGGACAGGGGTCCACAATGAGCAGTTCTTC. Amino acid sequence: CASRRTGVHNEQFF.

The gene calls are TRBV15 and TRBJ1-4; weak D call: TRBD1 (5 bases). This CDR3 comprises 16 residues. V gave up 3 bases and J gave up 8 bases, with 19 bases separating them. Germline CDR1 and CDR2: LNHNV and YYDKDF (reference sequence). This CDR3 reads CATSSSPAGVGEKLFF. CDR3 bases: TGTGCCACCAGCAGTTCCCCGGCGGGGGTGGGAGAAAAACTGTTTTTT.

The chain links TRBV4-1 to TRBJ1-3; D ambiguous. Germline V gives CDR1 MGHRA, CDR2 YSYEKL. The CDR3 loop spans 17 amino acids. Between the trimmed V and J ends, which lost 3 bases and 0 bases, there was a span of 15 bases. Written as DNA, the CDR3 is TGCGCCAGCAGCCACCTTCCGACTGTCCTCTCTGGAAACACCATATATTTT. Translating it yields CASSHLPTVLSGNTIYF.

V usage is TRBV4-2 and J usage is TRBJ1-6; perhaps TRBD1 as D (5 bases). The CDR3 is 15 residues long. Trimming left V 0 bases short and J 8 bases short, with 11 bases between. The germline V gene has CDR1 LGHNA and CDR2 YNFKEQ. For the CDR3, the DNA is TGTGCCAGCAGCCAAGATCTCAGGGAAGATTCACCCCTCCACTTT. Its translation is CASSQDLREDSPLHF.

This clone was recorded a few times. The chain uses TRBV11-2 and TRBJ1-2, with a possible D match to TRBD1 (6 bases). V lost 4 bases and J 5 bases, leaving 20 bases between the germline ends. This CDR3 has 16 amino acids. Germline CDR1 SGHAT, CDR2 FQNNGV. CDR3 loop: CASSSYKDRAQYGYTF. DNA for the CDR3: TGTGCCAGCAGCTCATACAAGGACAGAGCCCAGTATGGCTACACCTTC.

This clone was found a few times. The chain is built from TRBV6-5 and TRBJ1-2; the D gene is possibly TRBD1 (6 bases). Germline V CDR1 and CDR2: MNHEY, SVGAGI. The CDR3 totals 14 residues. With 2 bases removed from V and 4 bases from J, the gap between germline ends came to 11 bases. The CDR3 nucleotides are TGTGCCAGCAGTTACGCACAGGGTGTCTATGGCTACACCTTC. Its protein is CASSYAQGVYGYTF.

The V and J genes are TRBV18 and TRBJ1-1; no clear D gene. The CDR3 sequence is 12 residues long. Germline assignment: CDR1 KGHSH and CDR2 LQKENI. Trimming shortened V by 3 bases and J by 1 base, and 3 bases separated the two germline ends. The CDR3 spells CASSPGNTEAFF. In DNA, the CDR3 is TGTGCCAGCTCACCCGGGAACACTGAAGCTTTCTTT.